The rows below give T cell receptor beta chains drawn from one sample of a study of blood T cell repertoires in COVID-19. Sequencing was performed with immunoSEQ multiplex PCR; in TCRdb, only in-frame clones are kept and a portion is missing. Of roughly 380,000 clones in the sample, roughly 90% were seen once. Sequencing was performed on peripheral blood. These receptors came from a woman between 40 and 55 years old with COVID-19, enrolled during active disease. Both conserved end residues are part of each CDR3. The order of the fields is J gene, clone size, D gene, V gene, CDR3 protein, CDR3 DNA. D genes are given only for firm matches. Not all rows give a size; the values are once, few, many and, for expanded clones, a class.

>TRBJ2-1|-|-|TRBV6-5
CASRLSQGAYNEQFF
TGTGCCAGCAGGCTCTCCCAAGGGGCCTACAATGAGCAGTTCTTC
>TRBJ2-6|few|-|TRBV5-1
CASSLVPQGGSGANVLTF
TGCGCCAGCAGCTTAGTCCCCCAGGGAGGCTCTGGGGCCAACGTCCTGACTTTC
>TRBJ1-2|-|TRBD1|TRBV2
CASSEPSGGEGYTF
TGTGCCAGCAGTGAGCCCTCAGGGGGTGAGGGCTACACCTTC
>TRBJ1-5|-|-|TRBV4-3
CASSRTREPNQPQHF
TGCGCCAGCAGCCGAACCCGGGAGCCCAATCAGCCCCAGCATTTT
>TRBJ2-7|once|TRBD1|TRBV3-1/TRBV3-2
CASSQGTGYEQYF
TGTGCCAGCAGCCAAGGGACAGGCTACGAGCAGTACTTC
>TRBJ1-5|-|-|TRBV15
CATSRRRGSASNQPQHF
TGTGCCACCAGCAGGCGGAGGGGCTCGGCGAGCAATCAGCCCCAGCATTTT
>TRBJ1-6|-|-|TRBV2
CASTGGSASPLHF
TGTGCCAGCACCGGAGGCAGCGCTTCACCCCTCCACTTT
>TRBJ2-2|-|-|TRBV3-1/TRBV3-2
CASSGPDKGGGELFF
TGTGCCAGCAGCGGTCCGGACAAGGGAGGCGGGGAGCTGTTTTTT
>TRBJ2-4|-|-|TRBV11-2
CASSLGAGKNIQYF
TGTGCCAGCAGCTTAGGGGCAGGCAAAAACATTCAGTACTTC
>TRBJ1-4|-|TRBD1|TRBV5-1
CASSYDRGAKLFF
TGCGCCAGCAGTTATGACAGGGGGGCAAAACTGTTTTTT
>TRBJ2-3|-|TRBD2|TRBV19
CASSTRGGTNTQYF
TGTGCCAGTAGTACGCGGGGGGGCACGAATACGCAGTATTTT
>TRBJ1-1|-|-|TRBV11-2
CASSPSGEGPNTEAFF
TGTGCCAGCAGCCCCAGCGGTGAAGGGCCGAACACTGAAGCTTTCTTT
>TRBJ1-1|few|TRBD1|TRBV10-2
CASGKQGAVTEAFF
TGCGCCAGCGGGAAACAGGGGGCTGTGACTGAAGCTTTCTTT
>TRBJ2-1|-|-|TRBV7-3
CASSLSGGALDEQFF
TGTGCCAGCAGCTTAAGTGGGGGCGCCTTGGATGAGCAGTTCTTC
>TRBJ1-2|-|-|TRBV7-9
CASSSKNGYTF
TGTGCCAGCAGCTCCAAAAATGGCTACACCTTC
>TRBJ1-2|-|TRBD1|TRBV15
CATSMGQDGYTF
TGTGCCACCAGCATGGGACAGGACGGCTACACCTTC
>TRBJ1-4|-|-|TRBV9
CASSVGGDLEKLFF
TGTGCCAGCAGCGTAGGGGGGGATCTAGAAAAACTGTTTTTT
>TRBJ1-2|-|-|TRBV7-9
CASSLVQENYGYTF
TGTGCCAGCAGCTTGGTACAGGAGAACTATGGCTACACCTTC
>TRBJ1-3|-|-|TRBV30
CAWMAGAGNTIYF
TGTGCCTGGATGGCAGGGGCTGGAAACACCATATATTTT
>TRBJ1-6|-|-|TRBV6-5
CASNGQGGYNSPLHF
TGTGCCAGCAACGGGCAGGGAGGATATAATTCACCCCTCCACTTT
>TRBJ1-1|-|TRBD1|TRBV10-1
CARRTGVNTEAFF
TGCGCCAGACGGACAGGGGTAAACACTGAAGCTTTCTTT
>TRBJ1-2|-|-|TRBV6-2/TRBV6-3
CASSPWGQRGYTF
TGTGCCAGCAGCCCTTGGGGCCAGCGCGGCTACACCTTC
>TRBJ2-7|-|TRBD1|TRBV6-1
CASSDPARQGDYEQYF
TGTGCCAGCAGTGATCCGGCTCGACAGGGGGATTACGAGCAGTACTTC
>TRBJ1-4|-|-|TRBV6-5
CASSRRSTQGGKLFF
TGTGCCAGCAGCCGCCGGTCCACACAGGGCGGGAAACTGTTTTTT
>TRBJ1-1|-|-|TRBV12-3/TRBV12-4
CASSSSTGTEAFF
TGTGCCAGCAGCTCCTCCACAGGGACTGAAGCTTTCTTT
>TRBJ1-4|few|-|TRBV27
CASSSSGETNEKLFF
TGTGCCAGCAGTTCCTCAGGGGAGACTAATGAAAAACTGTTTTTT
>TRBJ1-3|-|TRBD1|TRBV7-2
CASSTPPGGYSGNTIYF
TGTGCCAGCAGCACTCCCCCAGGGGGTTACTCTGGAAACACCATATATTTT
>TRBJ2-3|-|-|TRBV9
CASSVGWAGNRDTQYF
TGTGCCAGCAGCGTGGGGTGGGCAGGGAATAGAGATACGCAGTATTTT
>TRBJ1-5|-|-|TRBV30
CAWSILRGNQPQHF
TGTGCCTGGAGTATTCTACGGGGCAATCAGCCCCAGCATTTT
>TRBJ2-1|-|-|TRBV6-4
CASSTTTSTYNEQFF
TGTGCCAGCAGTACGACTACCTCGACCTACAATGAGCAGTTCTTC
>TRBJ1-3|-|-|TRBV30
CAWSRGGRDSGNTIYF
TGTGCCTGGAGTAGGGGGGGCAGGGACTCTGGAAACACCATATATTTT
>TRBJ2-3|few|-|TRBV28
CASSPTRFGNTQYF
TGTGCCAGCAGCCCCACTAGGTTCGGAAATACGCAGTATTTT
>TRBJ1-2|few|TRBD1|TRBV12-3/TRBV12-4
CASRGQVDRGYTF
TGTGCCAGCAGGGGACAGGTCGATCGTGGCTACACCTTC
>TRBJ1-3|-|-|TRBV10-3
CAISGSGWSSLKSGNTIYF
TGTGCCATCAGTGGAAGTGGGTGGAGCAGCCTAAAGTCTGGAAACACCATATATTTT
>TRBJ2-3|-|TRBD1|TRBV10-3
CAIRGTGGRDTQYF
TGTGCCATCAGGGGGACAGGGGGCCGGGATACGCAGTATTTT
>TRBJ2-7|-|TRBD1|TRBV27
CASARDRGYEQYF
TGTGCCAGCGCCCGGGACAGGGGGTACGAGCAGTACTTC
>TRBJ2-3|-|-|TRBV5-6
CASSPGGGDTQYF
TGTGCCAGCAGCCCCGGGGGTGGAGATACGCAGTATTTT
>TRBJ1-2|-|TRBD1|TRBV29-1
CSVGQGSDYGYTF
TGCAGCGTTGGACAGGGGTCGGACTATGGCTACACCTTC
>TRBJ1-2|-|-|TRBV9
CASSRTGDYGYTF
TGTGCCAGCAGCCGTACAGGTGACTATGGCTACACCTTC
>TRBJ2-1|once|TRBD2|TRBV9
CASSTRTGNSGRGNEQFF
TGTGCCAGCAGCACTCGCACGGGGAATAGCGGGAGAGGTAATGAGCAGTTCTTC
>TRBJ2-4|once|-|TRBV10-3
CAISESGWKAKNIQYF
TGTGCCATCAGTGAGTCGGGCTGGAAAGCCAAAAACATTCAGTACTTC
>TRBJ2-7|once|TRBD2|TRBV5-6
CASSAGLAFGAYEQYF
TGTGCCAGCAGCGCGGGACTAGCCTTTGGAGCCTACGAGCAGTACTTC
>TRBJ2-7|-|TRBD2|TRBV28
CASRYSGGFGLEQYF
TGTGCCAGCAGATATAGCGGGGGGTTTGGGTTGGAGCAGTACTTC
>TRBJ2-1|-|-|TRBV6-2/TRBV6-3
CASSYGALDYNEQFF
TGTGCCAGCAGTTACGGGGCGCTCGACTACAATGAGCAGTTCTTC
>TRBJ1-2|-|-|TRBV4-2
CASSQDPEGNYGYTF
TGTGCCAGCAGCCAAGATCCGGAGGGGAACTATGGCTACACCTTC